The next 20 T cell receptor beta chains were all read from a single sample in a study of blood T cell repertoires in COVID-19. Assay: immunoSEQ multiplex PCR; the TCRdb copy retains only in-frame clones and omits some. The profile covers roughly 200,000 clones, with approximately 85% appearing a single time and 10% to 15% taken by the ten largest. The sample taken for sequencing was PBMCs or T cells enriched from blood (not recorded which). These receptors were collected from a man between 35 and 55 years old who had recovered from COVID-19.

The count of this clone is one. V is TRBV2 and J is TRBJ1-2, with D uncertain. This CDR3 has 13 residues. Germline V gene data show CDR1 as SNHLY and CDR2 as FYNNEI. V lost 3 bases, J lost 4 bases, and 9 bases lay in between. The CDR3 sequence is CASSDEIPYGYTF. The CDR3 DNA follows: TGTGCCAGCAGTGACGAGATCCCCTATGGCTACACCTTC.

The chain carries TRBV7-9 and TRBJ2-4; tentatively, D is TRBD2 (6 bases). Deletions cut 5 bases from V and 0 bases from J, with 11 bases between. CDR1 SEHNR and CDR2 FQNEAQ come from the germline V gene (reference sequence). The CDR3 is made up of 15 amino acids. The DNA for the CDR3 is TGTGCCAGCAGCCTACCCGGGGGAGCCAAAAACATTCAGTACTTC. Protein product: CASSLPGGAKNIQYF.

The chain links TRBV6-5 to TRBJ2-3; 9 bases agree with TRBD2. Trimming took 8 bases from V and 4 from J; bases not matched to a gene: 10. The CDR3 is 15 amino acids. CDR1 MNHEY and CDR2 SVGAGI come from the germline V gene. CDR3 DNA sequence: TGTGCCAGCGCCACCCTGGCGGGAGGGTCAGATACGCAGTATTTT. Encoded protein: CASATLAGGSDTQYF.

The rearrangement uses TRBV7-2 and TRBJ2-5, with 11 positions matching TRBD2. V gave up 0 bases and J gave up 5 bases; unmatched junction bases: 8. Germline-derived CDR1 and CDR2 are SGHTA and FQGNSA. The CDR3 is 17 residues long. The CDR3 sequence is CASSLAYSGRAGETQYF. The CDR3 DNA is TGTGCCAGCAGCTTAGCTTATAGCGGGAGGGCCGGGGAGACCCAGTACTTC. Complete variable domain (other parts from reference TRBV7-2 and TRBJ2-5): GAGVSQSPSNKVTEKGKDVELRCDPISGHTALYWYRQSLGQGLEFLIYFQGNSAPDKSGLPSDRFSAERTGGSVSTLTIQRTQQEDSAVYLCASSLAYSGRAGETQYFGPGTRLLVL.

The chain uses TRBV28 and TRBJ2-2; 11 bases map to TRBD2. V lost 1 base, J lost 1 base, and 5 bases stayed unmatched. The CDR3 consists of 18 residues. Germline lookup yields CDR1 MDHEN and CDR2 SYDVKM. In nucleotides, the CDR3 is TGTGCCAGCAGTTTATATTTAGCGGGAGGGAAGAACACCGGGGAGCTGTTTTTT. This translates into CASSLYLAGGKNTGELFF.

This chain connects TRBV29-1 to TRBJ2-3; 9 bases align to TRBD1. CDR1 is SQVTM, CDR2 ANQGSEA, per germline. The V and J ends lost 4 bases and 3 bases, in that order; junction bases with no gene match: 8. The CDR3 is 15 amino acids. CDR3 sequence: CSVGPLQGATDTQYF. The CDR3, as DNA: TGCAGCGTTGGCCCACTACAGGGGGCTACAGATACGCAGTATTTT.

V is TRBV6-2 or TRBV6-3 and J is TRBJ1-6, with no clear D. The CDR3 spans 15 residues. V gave up 4 bases and J gave up 6 bases, with 13 bases separating them. Germline V gives CDR1 MNHEY, CDR2 SVGEGT. The CDR3 is CASSFAGGPNSPLHF. DNA for the CDR3: TGTGCCAGCAGTTTCGCCGGCGGGCCTAATTCACCCCTCCACTTT.

The sample holds one count of this clone. The CDR3 is CASSLYGDTQYF. Here the CDR3 DNA reads TGTGCCAGCAGCCTTTACGGAGATACGCAGTATTTT. V and J are TRBV7-2 and TRBJ2-3, with no clear D. This CDR3 contains 12 residues. Germline V gene data show CDR1 as SGHTA and CDR2 as FQGNSA. V was pared by 5 bases and J by 5 bases, with 8 bases between.

This clone was picked up one time. The V and J genes are TRBV7-2 and TRBJ2-6; unclear D gene. The CDR3 runs to 15 residues. Between the trimmed V and J ends, which lost 5 bases and 0 bases, there was a span of 8 bases. Germline V gives CDR1 SGHTA, CDR2 FQGNSA. The CDR3 DNA follows: TGTGCCAGCAGCCTAACAGTCTCTGGGGCCAACGTCCTGACTTTC. This sequence encodes CASSLTVSGANVLTF.

This chain connects TRBV4-2 to TRBJ2-5; TRBD2 agrees at 7 bases. Germline trimming cut 1 base from V and 5 bases from J; bases unmatched to any gene: 13. Germline V CDR1 and CDR2: LGHNA, YNFKEQ. This CDR3 is built from 17 residues. CDR3 protein: CASSQVTRTGGGETQYF. CDR3 in DNA: TGTGCCAGCAGCCAAGTGACCAGAACGGGAGGCGGGGAGACCCAGTACTTC.

In its sample, this clone was seen once. The gene calls are TRBV4-1 and TRBJ1-3, with a tentative D call TRBD1 (5 bases). Per germline, CDR1 MGHRA and CDR2 YSYEKL. The CDR3 is 16 residues long. V was shortened by 2 bases and J by 4 bases, with 15 bases between the two germline ends. CDR3 sequence (DNA): TGCGCCAGCAGCCAAAAGACGGAGGGACGGGGAAACACCATATATTTT. As protein: CASSQKTEGRGNTIYF.

The J gene is TRBJ1-2, the V gene TRBV7-9, with D perhaps matching TRBD1 (5 bases). Germline-derived CDR1 and CDR2 are SEHNR and FQNEAQ (reference sequence). V was clipped by 7 bases and J by 10 bases, with 10 bases between them. The CDR3 runs 10 residues. CDR3 protein: CASTGPPYTF. CDR3 sequence (DNA): TGTGCCAGCACGGGGCCACCCTACACCTTC.

This chain joins TRBV27 and TRBJ1-2, with D possibly being TRBD1 (6 bases). Germline-derived CDR1 and CDR2 are MNHEY and SMNVEV (reference sequence). V was clipped by 5 bases and J by 7 bases, with 20 bases between them. This CDR3 region has 15 residues. The CDR3 sequence: CASSTGQSTTRGYTF. CDR3 DNA sequence: TGTGCCAGCAGTACCGGACAGAGCACCACCCGTGGCTACACCTTC.

In this sample, this clone turned up once. The rearrangement joins TRBV4-1 to TRBJ1-1; maybe TRBD1 (5 bases). The CDR3 runs 16 residues. The germline V gene encodes CDR1 MGHRA and CDR2 YSYEKL. Trimming removed 6 bases from V and 1 base from J, with 18 bases in between. The CDR3 nucleotides are TGCGCCAGCAGGGGGGTTCGCGTAGCGGCGAACACTGAAGCTTTCTTT. It codes for CASRGVRVAANTEAFF.

This chain joins TRBV7-9 and TRBJ2-5, with D maybe TRBD1 (7 bases). This CDR3 has 17 residues. Germline-derived CDR1 and CDR2 are SEHNR and FQNEAQ (reference sequence). V dropped 2 bases and J dropped 4 bases, with 20 bases sitting between them. The CDR3 reads CASSLYRGDSVAETQYF. The CDR3 DNA is TGTGCCAGCAGCTTATATAGGGGGGACAGTGTTGCAGAGACCCAGTACTTC.

The rearrangement uses TRBV10-2 and TRBJ2-2, with 13 bases lining up with TRBD2. The CDR3 length is 17 residues. The V and J ends lost 8 bases and 4 bases, in that order; junction bases with no gene match: 10. The germline CDR1 and CDR2 sequences are WSHSY and SAAADI. CDR3 coding DNA: TGCGCCAGCTCGATCGGACTAGCGGGAGTAACCACCGGGGAGCTGTTTTTT. This encodes CASSIGLAGVTTGELFF.

The V gene is TRBV11-2, the J gene TRBJ2-7, with a weak D call TRBD2 (5 bases). The V end was cut by 0 bases, the J end by 6 bases, with 18 bases between. The CDR3 length is 16 residues. Germline V gives CDR1 SGHAT, CDR2 FQNNGV. The chain's CDR3 is CASSLELAGISFEQYF. The DNA of the CDR3 is TGTGCCAGCAGCTTAGAGTTGGCCGGGATCAGCTTCGAGCAGTACTTC.

The rearrangement uses TRBV7-6 and TRBJ1-5; tentatively, D is TRBD1 (5 bases). Germline lookup yields CDR1 SGHVS and CDR2 FNYEAQ. The CDR3 is 16 amino acids. V lost 5 bases to trimming and J lost 7 bases, with 21 bases between them. The CDR3, as DNA: TGTGCCAGCAGCCCAGACCCTAATGGGGGAGGACAGCCCCAGCATTTT. It is translated as CASSPDPNGGGQPQHF.

The rearrangement uses TRBV10-3 and TRBJ2-7; the match to TRBD1 covers 8 bases. This CDR3 has 17 residues. Germline V gene data show CDR1 as ENHRY and CDR2 as SYGVKD. With V trimmed by 2 bases and J by 5 bases, 14 bases remained unmatched. The CDR3 DNA is TGTGCCATCAGTGAGCCCGCGGCCGGGACAGGTTTTAACGAGCAGTACGTC. Translated, it gives CAISEPAAGTGFNEQYV.

The V and J genes are TRBV7-9 and TRBJ2-3; 12 positions match TRBD2. The germline gives CDR1 SEHNR, CDR2 FQNEAQ (reference sequence). V lost 5 bases, J lost 6 bases, and 9 bases stayed unmatched. The CDR3 spans 16 residues. The CDR3 loop reads CASSQTTSGSTDTQYF. CDR3 sequence (DNA): TGTGCCAGCAGCCAGACGACTAGCGGGAGTACGGATACGCAGTATTTT.